The clone carrying this T cell receptor beta chain has at least ten counts. The antigen is undetermined. Template switching with 5'RACE generated the TCR cDNA and added a universal primer site and UMIs. TCRdb recomputed calls from the 5' RACE reads with MiXCR, one row per CDR3 protein. Seen here are 250,000 or so distinct CDR3 sequences, about 3.7% observed once, and the top ten hold around 19%. The germline CDR1 and CDR2 sequences are SGHRS and YFSETQ. The CDR3 covers 15 residues. The V gene lost 4 bases and the J gene lost 9 bases, with 17 bases spanning the gap. The data were taken from a study of T cells after yellow fever vaccination. Study findings and constraints: The study re-detected most primary-vaccination clones after the booster (96% CD4, roughly 85% CD8). Sorted repertoires could include abundant contaminating clonotypes from bulk cells.

The gene calls are TRBV5-1 and TRBJ1-6, with D tentatively TRBD1 (5 bases). The specimen comprised PBMCs, sampled 15 days after the yellow fever booster vaccination. The receptor's source is a man younger than 35 who received the YFV17D yellow fever vaccine. CDR3 in amino acids: CASSTGTLRTSPLHF. CDR3 DNA sequence: TGCGCCAGCAGCACCGGGACGCTTCGGACTTCACCCCTCCACTTT.